This passage covers 20 T cell receptor beta chains from one sample sequenced in a study of chronic HIV infection and antiretroviral therapy. MiXCR, run by TCRdb on the 5' RACE reads, gives a single entry per CDR3 protein. The sample carries some 46,000 distinct CDR3 sequences, 15% to 20% recorded once. The sample consisted of peripheral blood. These receptors were obtained from an adult who had HIV and had not received antiretroviral therapy, or was an uninfected healthy control (not recorded which).

In DNA, the CDR3 is TGTGCCAGCAGTGCACAGGTCGCATCAGCCAAAAACATTCAGTACTTC. This gives the protein CASSAQVASAKNIQYF. The chain recombines TRBV28 with TRBJ2-4; a weak D match, TRBD1 (5 bases). Germline CDR1 and CDR2: MDHEN and SYDVKM. The CDR3 has 16 amino acids. V lost 5 bases to trimming and J lost 0 bases, with 14 bases between them.

CDR3 sequence (DNA): TGTGCCACCAGTGATTTGGAAGGGTATGAAGCTTTCTTT. Amino acid sequence: CATSDLEGYEAFF. V usage is TRBV24-1 and J usage is TRBJ1-1; D gene unclear. The ends were cut back, 0 bases at V and 7 bases at J, with 8 bases in the middle. The CDR3 length is 13 residues. Per the germline V gene, CDR1 is KGHDR and CDR2 is SFDVKD.

The rearrangement uses TRBV5-1 and TRBJ2-1; TRBD1 is a possible D gene (6 bases). Trimming shortened V by 4 bases and J by 4 bases, and 9 bases separated the two germline ends. This CDR3 has 13 residues. Germline CDR1 SGHRS, CDR2 YFSETQ. CDR3 region: CASSAGQYNEQFF. The DNA of the CDR3 is TGCGCCAGCAGCGCCGGACAGTACAATGAGCAGTTCTTC.

This clonotype came up once. This chain joins TRBV14 and TRBJ2-3; D is unclear. With 1 base removed from V and 2 bases from J, the gap between germline ends came to 10 bases. Germline CDR1 and CDR2: SGHDN and FVKESK. The CDR3 sequence is 15 residues long. In nucleotides, the CDR3 is TGTGCCAGCAGCCAAGCCCCCCCCCCCACAGATACGCAGTATTTT. Amino acid sequence: CASSQAPPPTDTQYF.

This clonotype occurred a few times. This rearrangement joins TRBV5-1 to TRBJ2-7, with D maybe TRBD2 (6 bases). CDR3 length equals 13 residues. From germline, CDR1 is SGHRS and CDR2 YFSETQ. V was clipped by 4 bases and J by 2 bases, with 10 bases between them. Here the CDR3 reads CASSAGRTYEQYF. In DNA form, the CDR3 reads TGCGCCAGCAGCGCGGGGAGGACCTACGAGCAGTACTTC.

The chain carries TRBV11-2 and TRBJ2-5, with 10 bases lining up with TRBD1. Germline V gene data show CDR1 as SGHAT and CDR2 as FQNNGV. Trimming took 0 bases from V and 1 from J; bases not matched to a gene: 11. The CDR3 covers 19 residues. CDR3 protein: CASSLEGTGDMRVQETQYF. CDR3 DNA sequence: TGTGCCAGCAGCTTAGAAGGGACAGGGGACATGAGGGTCCAAGAGACCCAGTACTTC.

This clonotype showed up just a few times. This chain uses TRBV4-1 with TRBJ1-6; the D is unclear. Between the trimmed V and J ends, which lost 1 base and 0 bases, there was a span of 7 bases. The germline V gene has CDR1 MGHRA and CDR2 YSYEKL. The CDR3 length is 16 residues. CDR3 sequence reads: CASSQGLGSYNSPLHF. CDR3 DNA sequence: TGCGCCAGCAGCCAAGGTCTGGGCTCCTATAATTCACCCCTCCACTTT.

This chain links TRBV29-1 with TRBJ2-7; TRBD1 aligns across 10 bases. The CDR3 extends over 14 amino acids. Trimming took 2 bases from V and 6 from J; bases not matched to a gene: 7. Germline CDR1 is SQVTM and CDR2 is ANQGSEA. CDR3 bases: TGCAGCGTTGAAACCGGGACAGGGGAACGCGAGCAGTACTTC. Amino acids: CSVETGTGEREQYF.

The chain employs TRBV5-1 and TRBJ1-1, with 12 bases identical to TRBD1. CDR1 and CDR2 from the germline V gene are SGHRS and YFSETQ. Trimming at V came to 5 bases and at J to 7 bases, leaving 6 bases not matched to a gene. The CDR3 contains 14 residues. The CDR3 nucleotides read TGCGCCAGCAGACCGGGACAGGGGGCGAATGAAGCTTTCTTT. Translating it yields CASRPGQGANEAFF.

This clonotype was seen only a few times. The J gene is TRBJ2-7, the V gene TRBV7-8; 14 bases are a match to TRBD2. CDR1 and CDR2 (germline): SGHVS, FQNEAQ. This CDR3 region has 17 residues. With V trimmed by 1 base and J by 5 bases, 7 bases remained unmatched. The DNA of the CDR3 is TGTGCCAGCAGCTTAGATTCGACTAGCGGGAGGGCCCACGAGCAGTACTTC. As protein: CASSLDSTSGRAHEQYF. The whole variable domain, remainder taken from reference TRBV7-8 and TRBJ2-7, is GAGVSQSPRYKVAKRGQDVALRCDPISGHVSLFWYQQALGQGPEFLTYFQNEAQLDKSGLPSDRFFAERPEGSVSTLKIQRTQQEDSAVYLCASSLDSTSGRAHEQYFGPGTRLTVT.

This clonotype showed up just once. This chain joins TRBV6-6 and TRBJ2-6; D perhaps matches TRBD1 (5 bases). There are 17 residues in the CDR3. V was trimmed by 5 bases and J by 2 bases, leaving 16 bases between them. Germline loops: CDR1 MNHNY, CDR2 SVGAGI (reference sequence). CDR3 protein: CASSPAQVIAGANVLTF. CDR3 DNA sequence: TGTGCCAGCAGTCCCGCACAGGTTATAGCTGGGGCCAACGTCCTGACTTTC.

The rearrangement joins TRBV28 to TRBJ2-5; D unresolved. Trimming took off 9 bases at V and 5 bases at J, with 13 bases between the two ends. CDR1 MDHEN and CDR2 SYDVKM come from the germline V gene. This CDR3 comprises 12 residues. The DNA for the CDR3 is TGTGCCAGAAGTACCTTCACGGAGACCCAGTACTTC. It specifies CARSTFTETQYF.

For this clonotype: It is likely a read error, because the conserved phenylalanine at the end of the CDR3 is missing. It is unclear where the CDR3 begins or ends on the DNA, so no DNA is shown, and the CDR3 is as TCRdb lists it. V and J are TRBV11-1 and TRBJ1-6; the DNA was not used to check the table's D call, TRBD1. Germline CDR1 SGHAT, CDR2 FQDESV (reference sequence). The CDR3 length is 9 residues, termini included. CDR3 protein: CASRPGTPS.

The gene calls are TRBV28 and TRBJ1-4; TRBD1 is a possible D gene (6 bases). The germline V and J ends were trimmed by 1 base and 7 bases, with 13 bases remaining between them. This CDR3 region has 15 residues. In germline, CDR1 is MDHEN, CDR2 SYDVKM. CDR3 nucleotide sequence: TGTGCCAGCAGTTTATCGGGGGGCGTTGGTGAAAAACTGTTTTTT. Amino acids: CASSLSGGVGEKLFF.

The chain couples TRBV15 to TRBJ1-6; D unresolved. CDR3 length: 13 amino acids. The V end lost 2 bases, the J end lost 7 bases, and 6 bases lay between the germline ends. Germline V gene lookup returns CDR1 LNHNV and CDR2 YYDKDF (reference sequence). CDR3 nucleotides: TGTGCCACCAGCAGATCCAACAATTCACCCCTCCACTTT. This translates into CATSRSNNSPLHF.

In its sample, this clonotype was seen a few times. The chain is built from TRBV5-6 and TRBJ1-5; the D is unclear. Germline values: CDR1 SGHDT, CDR2 YYEEEE. The V end lost 0 bases, the J end lost 6 bases, and 10 bases lay between the germline ends. The CDR3 loop spans 14 amino acids. Written as DNA, the CDR3 is TGTGCCAGCAGCTTGGCGGATCCGGGTCAGCCCCAGCATTTT. It translates to CASSLADPGQPQHF.

The chain combines TRBV27 with TRBJ1-2; possible D gene TRBD1, 6 bases. Deletions cut 5 bases from V and 5 bases from J, with 18 bases between. This CDR3 comprises 15 residues. Germline loops: CDR1 MNHEY, CDR2 SMNVEV (reference sequence). CDR3 loop: CASSPKPGAGYGYTF. The CDR3 DNA reads as TGTGCCAGCAGTCCCAAGCCGGGGGCTGGTTATGGCTACACCTTC.

The rearrangement links TRBV7-3 to TRBJ2-3; 8 bases agree with TRBD2. The ends lost 5 bases at V and 4 bases at J; junction bases unmatched: 5. This CDR3 comprises 14 residues. Germline values: CDR1 SGHTA, CDR2 FQGTGA. The CDR3 loop reads CASSKGTRPDTQYF. The CDR3 nucleotides read TGTGCCAGCAGCAAAGGGACTAGACCAGATACGCAGTATTTT.

This clonotype was seen a few times. This CDR3 reads CASSFRQGTSEQYF. CDR3 nucleotides: TGCGCCAGCAGCTTCAGACAGGGGACCAGCGAGCAGTACTTC. The chain recombines TRBV5-1 with TRBJ2-7; 8 bases are shared with TRBD1. The CDR3 is 14 amino acids. The germline V gene encodes CDR1 SGHRS and CDR2 YFSETQ. The V and J ends lost 2 bases and 6 bases, in that order; junction bases with no gene match: 7.

J is TRBJ2-7 and V is TRBV7-9, with 10 bases fitting TRBD1. This CDR3 is 18 amino acids long. Germline values: CDR1 SEHNR, CDR2 FQNEAQ (reference sequence). Germline trimming cut 5 bases from V and 2 bases from J; bases unmatched to any gene: 15. The DNA for the CDR3 is TGTGCCAGCAGCCCGGCCCCCATTGGGACAGGGGTCGCCTACGAGCAGTACTTC. Its protein product is CASSPAPIGTGVAYEQYF.